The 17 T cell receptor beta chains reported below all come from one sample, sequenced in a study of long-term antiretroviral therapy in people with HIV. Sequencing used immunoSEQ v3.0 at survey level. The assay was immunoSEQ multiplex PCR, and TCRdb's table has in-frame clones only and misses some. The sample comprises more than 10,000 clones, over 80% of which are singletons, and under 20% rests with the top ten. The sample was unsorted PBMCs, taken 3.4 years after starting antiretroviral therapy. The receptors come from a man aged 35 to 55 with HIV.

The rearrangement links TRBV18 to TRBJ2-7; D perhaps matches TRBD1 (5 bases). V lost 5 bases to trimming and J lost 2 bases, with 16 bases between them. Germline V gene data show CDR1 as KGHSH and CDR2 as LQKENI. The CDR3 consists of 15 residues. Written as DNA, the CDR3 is TGTGCCAGCTCAGCGGACATGGTTAGGGCCTACGAGCAGTACTTC. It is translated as CASSADMVRAYEQYF.

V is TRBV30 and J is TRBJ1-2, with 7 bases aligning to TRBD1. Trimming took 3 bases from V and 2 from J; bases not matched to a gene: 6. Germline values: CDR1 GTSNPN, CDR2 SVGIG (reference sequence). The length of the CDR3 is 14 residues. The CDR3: CAWRQGGRNYGYTF. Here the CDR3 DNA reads TGTGCCTGGAGGCAGGGGGGGCGGAACTATGGCTACACCTTC.

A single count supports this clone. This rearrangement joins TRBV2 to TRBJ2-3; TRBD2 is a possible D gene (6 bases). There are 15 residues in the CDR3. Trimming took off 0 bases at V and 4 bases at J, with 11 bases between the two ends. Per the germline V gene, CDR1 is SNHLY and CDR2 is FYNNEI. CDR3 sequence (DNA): TGTGCCAGCAGTGAAGCTGGAGGGCCCGCAGATACGCAGTATTTT. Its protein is CASSEAGGPADTQYF.

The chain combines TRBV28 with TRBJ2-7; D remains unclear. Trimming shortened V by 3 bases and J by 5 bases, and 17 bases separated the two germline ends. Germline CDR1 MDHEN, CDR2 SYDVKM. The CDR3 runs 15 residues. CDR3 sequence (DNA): TGTGCCAGCAGTTTTAGGGCAACCCGAAGCCACGAGCAGTACTTC. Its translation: CASSFRATRSHEQYF.

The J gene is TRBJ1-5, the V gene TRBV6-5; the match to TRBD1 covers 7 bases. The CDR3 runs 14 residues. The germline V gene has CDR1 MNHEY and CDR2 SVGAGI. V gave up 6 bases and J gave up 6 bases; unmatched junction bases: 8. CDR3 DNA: TGTGCCAGCAGACAAAATTGGGACAGTCAGCCCCAGCATTTT. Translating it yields CASRQNWDSQPQHF.

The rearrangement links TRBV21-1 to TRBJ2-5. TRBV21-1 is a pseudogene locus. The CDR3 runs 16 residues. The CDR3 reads CASSKWTLWNQETQYF. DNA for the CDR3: TGTGCCAGCAGCAAATGGACCCTGTGGAACCAAGAGACCCAGTACTTC.

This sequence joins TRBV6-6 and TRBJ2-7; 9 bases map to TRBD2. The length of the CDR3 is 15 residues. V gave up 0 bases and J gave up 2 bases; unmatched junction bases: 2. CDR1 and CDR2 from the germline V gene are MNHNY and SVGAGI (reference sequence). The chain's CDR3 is CASSYSRLAAYEQYF. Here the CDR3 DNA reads TGTGCCAGCAGTTACTCGCGACTAGCGGCCTACGAGCAGTACTTC.

This CDR3 is CASSQGQGIDTGELFF. The CDR3 DNA follows: TGTGCCAGCAGCCAGGGACAGGGGATCGACACCGGGGAGCTGTTTTTT. The V call is TRBV6-6, the J call TRBJ2-2, with 10 bases that match TRBD1. This CDR3 comprises 16 residues. V shed 6 bases, J shed 3 bases, and the junction held 7 bases outside the gene matches. CDR1 is MNHNY, CDR2 SVGAGI, per germline (reference sequence).

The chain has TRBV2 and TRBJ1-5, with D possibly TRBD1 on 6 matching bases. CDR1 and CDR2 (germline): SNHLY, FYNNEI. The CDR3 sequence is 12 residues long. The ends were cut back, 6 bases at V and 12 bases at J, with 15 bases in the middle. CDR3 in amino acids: CASSADSPYQHF. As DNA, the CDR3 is TGTGCCAGCAGCGCGGACAGCCCGTACCAGCATTTT.

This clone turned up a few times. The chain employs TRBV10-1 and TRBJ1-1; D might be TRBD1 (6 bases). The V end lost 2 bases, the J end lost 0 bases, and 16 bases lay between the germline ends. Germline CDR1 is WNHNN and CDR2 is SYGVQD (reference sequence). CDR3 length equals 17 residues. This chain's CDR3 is CASSERSCRTVNTEAFF. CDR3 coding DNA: TGCGCCAGCAGTGAGCGTTCCTGTAGGACAGTGAACACTGAAGCTTTCTTT.

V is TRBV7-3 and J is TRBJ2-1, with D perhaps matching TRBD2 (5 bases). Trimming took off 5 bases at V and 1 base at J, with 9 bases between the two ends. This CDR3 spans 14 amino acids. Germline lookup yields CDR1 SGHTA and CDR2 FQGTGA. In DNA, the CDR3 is TGTGCCAGCAGCCGAAGCGGATCCTACAATGAGCAGTTCTTC. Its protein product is CASSRSGSYNEQFF.

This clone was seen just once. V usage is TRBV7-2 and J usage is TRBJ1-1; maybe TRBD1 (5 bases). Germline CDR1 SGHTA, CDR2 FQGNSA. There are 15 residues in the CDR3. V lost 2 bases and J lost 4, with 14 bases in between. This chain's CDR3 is CASSLQGRAVTEAFF. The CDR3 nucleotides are TGTGCCAGCAGCTTACAGGGCAGGGCGGTCACTGAAGCTTTCTTT. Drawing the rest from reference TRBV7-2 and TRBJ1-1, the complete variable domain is GAGVSQSPSNKVTEKGKDVELRCDPISGHTALYWYRQSLGQGLEFLIYFQGNSAPDKSGLPSDRFSAERTGGSVSTLTIQRTQQEDSAVYLCASSLQGRAVTEAFFGQGTRLTVV.

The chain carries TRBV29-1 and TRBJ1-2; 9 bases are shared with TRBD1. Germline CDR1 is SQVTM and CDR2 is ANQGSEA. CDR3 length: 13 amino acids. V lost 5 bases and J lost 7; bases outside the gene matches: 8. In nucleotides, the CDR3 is TGCAGCGTTCCTGGGGACAGGGTAGTTGGCTACACCTTC. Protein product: CSVPGDRVVGYTF.

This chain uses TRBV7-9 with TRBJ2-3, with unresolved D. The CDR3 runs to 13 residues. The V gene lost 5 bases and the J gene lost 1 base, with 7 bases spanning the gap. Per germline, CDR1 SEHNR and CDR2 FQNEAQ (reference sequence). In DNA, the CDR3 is TGTGCCAGCAGCCAGACTGGCACAGATACGCAGTATTTT. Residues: CASSQTGTDTQYF.

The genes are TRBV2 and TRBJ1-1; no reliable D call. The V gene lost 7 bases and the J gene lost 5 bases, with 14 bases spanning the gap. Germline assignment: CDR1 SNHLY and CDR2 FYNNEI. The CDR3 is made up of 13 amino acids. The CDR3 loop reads CASTVRAETEAFF. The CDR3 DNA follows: TGTGCCAGCACCGTAAGGGCAGAGACTGAAGCTTTCTTT.

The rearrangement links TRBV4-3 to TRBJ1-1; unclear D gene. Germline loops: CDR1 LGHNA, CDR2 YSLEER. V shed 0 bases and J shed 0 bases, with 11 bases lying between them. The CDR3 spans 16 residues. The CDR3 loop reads CASSQDLQGLNTEAFF. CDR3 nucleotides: TGCGCCAGCAGCCAAGATCTTCAAGGGTTGAACACTGAAGCTTTCTTT.

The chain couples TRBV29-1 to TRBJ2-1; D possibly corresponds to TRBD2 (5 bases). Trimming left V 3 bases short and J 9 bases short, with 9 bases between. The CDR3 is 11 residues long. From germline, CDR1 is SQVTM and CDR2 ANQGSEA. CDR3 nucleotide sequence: TGCAGCGTTGACCTAGCAGGTGAGCAGTTCTTC. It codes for CSVDLAGEQFF.